This T cell receptor (beta chain) was sequenced during a study of post-analysis software for immune sequencing data. The study's findings and limits: Controls had lower frequencies than patients of 4 or 5 TRBV segments, which included TRBV5-6, TRBV5-1 and TRBV20-1.

TCR beta cDNA libraries included unique molecular identifiers. Yield was roughly 0.5 million cDNA molecules from roughly 0.93 to 9.6 million T cells. In TCRdb, the PCR reads were re-called with MiXCR into one record per CDR3 protein. The sample lists a few hundred thousand distinct CDR3 sequences, around 36% occurring once. The V end lost 4 bases, the J end lost 2 bases, and 19 bases lay between the germline ends. The V gene's germline CDR1 is SGHDT and CDR2 YYEEEE. The CDR3 totals 16 residues. This clonotype was counted between two and nine times. Its antigen remains unidentified. The sample comprised blood. V gene TRBV5-6 combines with J gene TRBJ2-7, with D perhaps assigned TRBD1 or TRBD2 (5 bases each). This clonotype originated in a girl under 18 with multiple sclerosis. CDR3 nucleotides: TGTGCCAGCAGCCTAACCCACGGGACGTCTACCTACGAGCAGTACTTC. This gives the protein CASSLTHGTSTYEQYF. Full variable domain (missing parts from reference TRBV5-6 and TRBJ2-7): DAGVTQSPTHLIKTRGQQVTLRCSPKSGHDTVSWYQQALGQGPQFIFQYYEEEERQRGNFPDRFSGHQFPNYSSELNVNALLLGDSALYLCASSLTHGTSTYEQYFGPGTRLTVT.